This paragraph covers one T cell receptor (beta chain) sequence. This clonotype has more than one count but fewer than ten. The target of this receptor is not known. Base qualities were left out, and no much larger clone turns up one base away. To prepare the library, PCR was applied. These reads were obtained on an Illumina HiSeq 4000. Preparation of bulk TCR libraries followed a previously described approach, with the TCR primers listed in Table S5. Purification of total RNA was performed with the Qiagen AllPrep DNA/RNA kit. Before any analysis, reads coming from multiple sequencing runs of the same library were combined into one pool. In the paper's pipeline: Reads were retained only if an exact TCR constant sequence was present, and the retained reads were trimmed to 150 nt and grouped according to their 12-nt molecular barcodes. Reads in each barcode group were sub-clustered using a 15% Levenshtein threshold, and a quality-weighted consensus sequence was built for each RNA molecule. Non-functional sequences were removed, as were lower-count sequences one edit away from another. Based on a fit of two negative binomial distributions, barcode sub-clusters having less than 20% of the maximum read count were discarded. In TCRdb, the public reads were trimmed at Q25 with fastp and aligned with MiXCR, with productive beta chains retained. Every distinct CDR3 protein forms one entry, paired with its most common genes and DNA. The V and J calls reflect TCRdb's pipeline rather than the authors' work. This sample comprises some 65,000 distinct CDR3 sequences, 15% to 20% of them detected only once. The ten largest clones capture 1.5% to 1.7% of the sample.

Libraries of naive CD8 T cells were built from about 21,000 to 970,000 sorted cells, with 10%, 30% or 50% of the purified RNA used. Naive CD8 T cells, defined as CD8+CD4-CCR7+CD45RA+, were FACS-sorted into RLT Plus buffer on a BD FACSAria II. Detection sensitivity was tested by spiking Jurkat RNA equal to about 10 TCR copies' worth into samples containing 20,000-1,000,000 naive CD8 T cells. Enrichment of CD8 T cells was performed with RosetteSep CD8+ T Cell Enrichment Cocktail and Ficoll-Paque, after which ACK red cell lysis was carried out. This entry is derived from a study of molecular identifiers for immune sequencing clone quantification (dated by TCRdb to the late 2010s). Regarding the research as a whole: For a replicate experiment, RNA from approximately 20,000 or 98,000 naive CD8 T cells was divided into five aliquots, and four of the five aliquots were sequenced. The study was a methods study using CD8 T cells to benchmark molecular-identifier clustering-based TCR repertoire sequencing (MIDCIRS) and TCR RNA copy counting.

Overall study outcomes, separate from this receptor: Identical TCR molecules sharing a barcode could cause highly expanded clone sizes to be underestimated. When barcode sub-clustering was not used, chimeric consensus sequences inflated TCR diversity, with chimeras reaching as high as 47%. Naive libraries contained spiked-in Jurkat TCR RNA (approximately ten copies' worth), which is not part of the donor repertoire. Modeling indicated about 3 TCR RNA copies recovered per cell, compared with about 10 by digital PCR, which implies a capture efficiency of about 31%. In CMV-specific effector cells, over 99% of molecules were held by clones above 20 RNA copies, whereas under 1% of molecules were held by such clones in naive cells. A single cell's worth of spiked-in Jurkat TCR RNA was reported detectable even among 750,000 to 1,000,000 naive CD8 T cells.

V lost 3 bases and J lost 0 bases; the stretch between them is 8 bases long. CDR1 is given as MNHEY and CDR2 as SMNVEV, both from the germline V gene (reference sequence). From the cysteine through the phenylalanine, the CDR3 covers 14 amino acids. Just CDR3 DNA is preserved here, 42 bases in frame from base 1. Specimen: naive CD8+ T cells from blood, with Jurkat cell RNA spiked in. In light of the paper, this sample's cell subset or site label describes: FACS-sorted CD8+CD4-CCR7+CD45RA+ naive T cells. This receptor chain uses TRBV27 and TRBJ1-1; TRBD1 is perhaps the D gene, given 6 matching bases. This receptor was taken from a human donor in good health. Some libraries in this study had Jurkat cell RNA spiked in. The CDR3 protein sequence reads: CASSLGAVNTEAFF. In nucleotide form, the sequence is TGTGCCAGCAGTTTGGGGGCAGTGAACACTGAAGCTTTCTTT.